The next 24 T cell receptor beta chains were all read from a single sample in a study of PD-L1 blockade in urothelial cancer. Produced via immunoSEQ multiplex PCR; TCRdb's table is partial and in-frame only. The sample lists tens of thousands of clones, almost 85% seen once, with under 4% in the top ten. The specimen comprised PBMCs, sampled around atezolizumab (anti-PD-L1) treatment. The receptor source for this set is a man in his 70s with urothelial cancer.

This sequence joins TRBV19 and TRBJ2-7; tentative D call: TRBD2 (6 bases). The CDR3 length is 16 residues. Between the trimmed V and J ends, which lost 3 bases and 1 base, there was a span of 16 bases. Germline lookup yields CDR1 LNHDA and CDR2 SQIVND (reference sequence). CDR3 sequence: CASSMRGPGGSYEQYF. The CDR3 nucleotides are TGTGCCAGTAGTATGCGGGGCCCTGGGGGATCCTACGAGCAGTACTTC.

The chain is built from TRBV7-2 and TRBJ1-1, with 9 positions matching TRBD1. Per germline, CDR1 SGHTA and CDR2 FQGNSA. The CDR3 length is 14 residues. Losses at the gene ends were 4 bases for V and 2 bases for J; bases not matched to a gene: 2. The CDR3 DNA is TGTGCCAGCAGCTCCACAGGGGGCAACACTGAAGCTTTCTTT. Encoded protein: CASSSTGGNTEAFF.

The chain couples TRBV15 to TRBJ2-6, with TRBD2 as a possible D gene (5 bases). The CDR3 loop spans 18 amino acids. V shed 3 bases and J shed 4 bases, with 19 bases lying between them. Germline assignment: CDR1 LNHNV and CDR2 YYDKDF (reference sequence). CDR3 bases: TGTGCCACCAGCAGCCGGGGTGCCGACTGGGCCGGGGCCAACGTCCTGACTTTC. It yields the protein CATSSRGADWAGANVLTF.

The rearrangement links TRBV7-8 to TRBJ2-3, with 9 bases fitting TRBD1. V was clipped by 3 bases and J by 2 bases; unmatched bases: 15. The germline V gene has CDR1 SGHVS and CDR2 FQNEAQ. CDR3 length: 19 amino acids. Written as DNA, the CDR3 is TGTGCCAGCAGCTTGGTTACAGGGGGCTCCTATCTCCCCACAGATACGCAGTATTTT. It translates to CASSLVTGGSYLPTDTQYF.

This clone was counted a single time. The chain recombines TRBV2 with TRBJ2-7, with no clear D. Germline CDR1 SNHLY, CDR2 FYNNEI. The CDR3 is made up of 12 amino acids. V lost 3 bases, J lost 4 bases, and 7 bases lay in between. CDR3 DNA: TGTGCCAGCAGTGAGCGGCAGTACGAGCAGTACTTC. It is translated as CASSERQYEQYF.

This clone was observed a handful of times. This chain joins TRBV7-2 and TRBJ1-4; 7 positions agree with TRBD1. The CDR3 is 15 residues long. With 2 bases clipped from V and 2 bases from J, the junction kept 2 bases outside the gene matches. The germline V gene encodes CDR1 SGHTA and CDR2 FQGNSA. The CDR3 here is CASSLQGQTNEKLFF. The CDR3 bases are TGTGCCAGCAGCTTACAGGGACAGACTAATGAAAAACTGTTTTTT.

The rearrangement joins TRBV7-9 to TRBJ2-5; maybe TRBD1 (6 bases). This CDR3 is built from 14 residues. Trimming cost V 0 bases and J 3 bases, with 8 bases left between them. Germline loops: CDR1 SEHNR, CDR2 FQNEAQ (reference sequence). Here the CDR3 reads CASSLAGTKETQYF. The CDR3 DNA is TGTGCCAGCAGCTTAGCCGGGACAAAAGAGACCCAGTACTTC. The variable domain in full, with the rest retrieved from reference TRBV7-9 and TRBJ2-5, is DTGVSQNPRHKITKRGQNVTFRCDPISEHNRLYWYRQTLGQGPEFLTYFQNEAQLEKSRLLSDRFSAERPKGSFSTLEIQRTEQGDSAMYLCASSLAGTKETQYFGPGTRLLVL.

J is TRBJ1-4 and V is TRBV5-5, with D possibly matching TRBD1 (5 bases). This CDR3 has 16 amino acids. Trimming took off 2 bases at V and 2 bases at J, with 13 bases between the two ends. Germline CDR1 reads SGHKS; CDR2 reads YYEKEE (reference sequence). As DNA, the CDR3 is TGTGCCAGCAGCTTTGGCGGGGCTGTCACTAATGAAAAACTGTTTTTT. This sequence encodes CASSFGGAVTNEKLFF.

The chain combines TRBV4-3 with TRBJ2-6; tentatively, D is TRBD1 (6 bases). Germline CDR1 reads LGHNA; CDR2 reads YSLEER. The CDR3 covers 15 residues. V gave up 6 bases and J gave up 0 bases, with 9 bases separating them. The CDR3 here is CASSRQASGANVLTF. As DNA, the CDR3 is TGCGCCAGCAGTCGACAGGCCTCTGGGGCCAACGTCCTGACTTTC.

V gene TRBV5-6 combines with J gene TRBJ1-5; D perhaps matches TRBD1 (5 bases). Germline CDR1 reads SGHDT; CDR2 reads YYEEEE. The CDR3 contains 14 residues. The V end was cut by 4 bases, the J end by 4 bases, with 12 bases between. CDR3 in amino acids: CASSRYGGNQPQHF. CDR3 in DNA: TGTGCCAGCAGCCGTTACGGGGGAAATCAGCCCCAGCATTTT. Variable domain in full (rest from reference TRBV5-6 and TRBJ1-5): DAGVTQSPTHLIKTRGQQVTLRCSPKSGHDTVSWYQQALGQGPQFIFQYYEEEERQRGNFPDRFSGHQFPNYSSELNVNALLLGDSALYLCASSRYGGNQPQHFGDGTRLSIL.

The rearrangement joins TRBV7-3 to TRBJ1-2; D possibly corresponds to TRBD1 (5 bases). Germline V CDR1 and CDR2: SGHTA, FQGTGA. The CDR3 extends over 13 amino acids. The V and J ends lost 0 bases and 6 bases respectively, with 8 bases between them. CDR3 protein: CASSLTGGDGYTF. DNA of the CDR3: TGTGCCAGCAGCTTAACGGGAGGGGATGGCTACACCTTC.

The chain combines TRBV6-1 with TRBJ2-7; tentatively, D is TRBD1 (5 bases). Germline CDR1 MNHNS, CDR2 SASEGT. CDR3 length: 15 amino acids. V was clipped by 6 bases and J by 1 base, with 16 bases between them. CDR3 protein: CASRDTLTASYEQYF. The CDR3 DNA sequence: TGTGCCAGCAGGGACACCTTGACAGCTTCCTACGAGCAGTACTTC.

The V and J genes are TRBV6-5 and TRBJ2-7; a possible D gene is TRBD1 (6 bases). This CDR3 comprises 13 residues. Germline V gene sequence: CDR1 MNHEY, CDR2 SVGAGI. Trimming took 6 bases from V and 7 from J, leaving 16 bases between them. The CDR3 loop reads CASSNTGKGEQYF. Here the CDR3 DNA reads TGTGCCAGCAGCAACACAGGGAAGGGGGAGCAGTACTTC.

This chain links TRBV11-1 with TRBJ2-1; TRBD1 aligns across 7 bases. The CDR3 is made up of 15 amino acids. V gave up 3 bases and J gave up 9 bases; unmatched junction bases: 11. Germline CDR1 is SGHAT and CDR2 is FQDESV (reference sequence). The CDR3 here is CASSFLQGFGGEQFF. The CDR3 DNA reads as TGTGCCAGCAGCTTCTTACAGGGGTTTGGTGGTGAGCAGTTCTTC.

The gene calls are TRBV7-9 and TRBJ2-2, with 14 bases that match TRBD2. This CDR3 spans 18 amino acids. The V and J ends lost 4 bases and 6 bases, in that order; junction bases with no gene match: 10. Germline V gene sequence: CDR1 SEHNR, CDR2 FQNEAQ (reference sequence). The CDR3 region has the DNA TGTGCCAGCAGCTATTTGGGACTAGCGGGAGTCTTGGCCGGGGAGCTGTTTTTT. It yields the protein CASSYLGLAGVLAGELFF.

The chain links TRBV10-3 to TRBJ2-3; 10 bases line up with TRBD2. Germline assignment: CDR1 ENHRY and CDR2 SYGVKD. Trimming removed 0 bases from V and 5 bases from J; junction bases left unmatched: 8. This CDR3 contains 17 residues. The CDR3 coding sequence is TGTGCCATCAGTGAGTCGGCGGGAGCGGGAGGGGGAGATACGCAGTATTTT. Translation: CAISESAGAGGGDTQYF.

This sequence joins TRBV28 and TRBJ2-3; 14 bases are shared with TRBD2. CDR1 is MDHEN and CDR2 is SYDVKM in the germline V gene. The ends lost 5 bases at V and 3 bases at J; junction bases unmatched: 7. This CDR3 spans 17 amino acids. Here the CDR3 reads CASSRLAGGVPTDTQYF. CDR3 DNA: TGTGCCAGCAGTCGACTAGCGGGGGGGGTTCCGACAGATACGCAGTATTTT.

This clone was counted between two and nine times. The chain couples TRBV6-1 to TRBJ2-1; 7 nucleotides match TRBD2. Germline CDR1 and CDR2: MNHNS and SASEGT. With V trimmed by 4 bases and J by 0 bases, 6 bases remained unmatched. The CDR3 length is 16 residues. CDR3 nucleotide sequence: TGTGCCAGCAGTGTGACACTAGCGTACTCCTACAATGAGCAGTTCTTC. Translating gives CASSVTLAYSYNEQFF.

This clone was seen once. Germline is not matched at one junction end, which may reflect a read error. J is TRBJ1-2 and V is TRBV6-8; 8 nucleotides align to TRBD1. The germline V gene has CDR1 MNHGY and CDR2 SAAAGT. The CDR3 extends over 12 amino acids. CDR3 sequence: CAGRGRQNGYTF. CDR3 bases: TGTGCCGGCAGGGGGCGCCAGAATGGCTACACCTTC.

This clone was picked up a small number of times. The chain couples TRBV28 to TRBJ1-2; tentative D call: TRBD1 (5 bases). V lost 6 bases, J lost 6 bases, and 14 bases lay in between. Germline V gene sequence: CDR1 MDHEN, CDR2 SYDVKM. The CDR3 extends over 13 amino acids. Here the CDR3 DNA reads TGTGCCAGCAGAGTAGTATCGGGGGATGGCTACACCTTC. Its translation is CASRVVSGDGYTF.

The DNA of the CDR3 is TGTGCCAGCTCACCACGTGTTAGCGGGGCCTCTGGGGCCAACGTCCTGACTTTC. It translates to CASSPRVSGASGANVLTF. The chain recombines TRBV18 with TRBJ2-6, with TRBD2 matching over 8 bases. This CDR3 has 18 residues. Germline assignment: CDR1 KGHSH and CDR2 LQKENI. V dropped 1 base and J dropped 0; count of bases not matched to a gene: 5.

This sequence joins TRBV4-3 and TRBJ2-7, with D possibly being TRBD2 (5 bases). This CDR3 is built from 16 residues. From germline, CDR1 is LGHNA and CDR2 YSLEER. Between the trimmed V and J ends, which lost 0 bases and 2 bases, there was a span of 14 bases. CDR3 sequence: CASSQEIGGSAYEQYF. The CDR3 DNA sequence: TGCGCCAGCAGCCAAGAAATCGGCGGGTCCGCCTACGAGCAGTACTTC.

The chain is built from TRBV5-4 and TRBJ1-4, with D unclear. The CDR3 has 14 residues. Germline values: CDR1 SGHNT, CDR2 YYREEE (reference sequence). The ends were cut back, 1 base at V and 8 bases at J, with 12 bases in the middle. CDR3 sequence: CASSLRGEDEKLFF. As DNA, the CDR3 is TGTGCCAGCAGCTTGCGGGGAGAGGACGAAAAACTGTTTTTT.

V gene TRBV7-6 combines with J gene TRBJ2-7; D may be TRBD2 (7 bases). CDR3 length: 16 residues. The V end was cut by 1 base, the J end by 5 bases, with 18 bases between. Germline lookup yields CDR1 SGHVS and CDR2 FNYEAQ. CDR3 in DNA: TGTGCCAGCAGCTTAGGGACGGGGGGCAGGGGCGACGAGCAGTACTTC. Protein: CASSLGTGGRGDEQYF.